These 28 T cell receptor beta chains share one sample of origin, sequenced in a study of identical twins. From the 5' RACE reads, TCRdb called clonotypes with MiXCR, one entry per CDR3 protein. The sample consists of just under 650,000 distinct CDR3 sequences, around 7.5% of them appearing once. The data also belong to a second study, concerning yellow fever vaccine responses in identical twins.

The sequencing sample was made of PBMCs. The receptors were gathered from a woman younger than 30 in good health.

This clonotype appeared a few times. The chain recombines TRBV12-3 or TRBV12-4 with TRBJ2-2, with TRBD2 matching over 8 bases. J lost 8 bases, V lost 8 bases, and 13 bases had no gene match. This CDR3 region has 15 residues. In DNA, the CDR3 is TGTGCCAGCTCCGCAGCGGGGGCCCTCCCAGGGGAGCTGTTTTTT. Translating gives CASSAAGALPGELFF.

This clonotype was picked up many times. This chain uses TRBV12-3 or TRBV12-4 with TRBJ1-1; D remains unclear. The CDR3 has 14 amino acids. Trimming took off 7 bases at V and 1 base at J, with 13 bases between the two ends. The chain's CDR3 is CASTIGDTNTEAFF. CDR3 DNA sequence: TGTGCCAGCACCATTGGAGATACGAACACTGAAGCTTTCTTT.

The gene calls are TRBV20-1 and TRBJ2-1; D tentatively fits TRBD1 or TRBD2 (5 bases each). The germline V gene has CDR1 DFQATT and CDR2 SNEGSKA (reference sequence). Trimming pared 2 bases from V and 3 bases from J, leaving 17 bases between. This CDR3 comprises 16 residues. The CDR3 bases are TGCAGTGCTAGAAAGGGGACCCTGAGGGACTACAATGAGCAGTTCTTC. This encodes CSARKGTLRDYNEQFF.

This clonotype was seen repeatedly, ten times or more. The rearrangement joins TRBV20-1 to TRBJ2-5, with D tentatively TRBD1 (5 bases). The germline gives CDR1 DFQATT, CDR2 SNEGSKA (reference sequence). The germline V and J ends were trimmed by 1 base and 3 bases, with 6 bases remaining between them. The CDR3 contains 12 residues. CDR3 amino acids: CSARGREETQYF. The CDR3 region has the DNA TGCAGTGCTAGAGGCAGGGAAGAGACCCAGTACTTC.

This chain joins TRBV19 and TRBJ2-3; a possible D gene is TRBD2 (6 bases). Trimming shortened V by 4 bases and J by 4 bases, and 15 bases separated the two germline ends. This CDR3 is built from 15 residues. Looked up from germline, CDR1 is LNHDA and CDR2 is SQIVND (reference sequence). The CDR3 protein is CASSTIAEEADTQYF. CDR3 nucleotide sequence: TGTGCCAGTAGTACCATAGCGGAAGAAGCAGATACGCAGTATTTT.

This rearrangement joins TRBV9 to TRBJ2-3; no definite D call. The V gene's germline CDR1 is SGDLS and CDR2 YYNGEE. The CDR3 length is 14 residues. The V end lost 1 base, the J end lost 3 bases, and 9 bases lay between the germline ends. Written as DNA, the CDR3 is TGTGCCAGCAGCGTAAAACCATTTACAGATACGCAGTATTTT. It is translated as CASSVKPFTDTQYF.

At least ten counts were recorded for this clonotype. The J gene is TRBJ1-2, the V gene TRBV5-6; D is unclear. This CDR3 is 13 amino acids long. The V gene lost 4 bases and the J gene lost 2 bases, with 9 bases spanning the gap. Germline assignment: CDR1 SGHDT and CDR2 YYEEEE. CDR3 protein: CASSPTNNYGYTF. The DNA for the CDR3 is TGTGCCAGCAGCCCAACAAACAACTATGGCTACACCTTC.

The rearrangement joins TRBV7-8 to TRBJ1-4; 10 nucleotides agree with TRBD1. The CDR3 contains 18 residues. V was clipped by 5 bases and J by 6 bases; unmatched bases: 15. CDR1 SGHVS and CDR2 FQNEAQ come from the germline V gene. The CDR3 coding sequence is TGTGCCAGCAGCCCCGGGACAGGGGCTAGTGTTACCTATGAAAAACTGTTTTTT. This translates into CASSPGTGASVTYEKLFF.

The V gene is TRBV6-5, the J gene TRBJ2-5, with TRBD2 matching 7 bases. The CDR3 has 16 residues. CDR1 is MNHEY, CDR2 SVGAGI, per germline. V shed 4 bases and J 1 base; nucleotides not matched to a gene: 9. In nucleotides, the CDR3 is TGTGCCAGCAGTTCAACTTGGGGGGGAACCCAAGAGACCCAGTACTTC. Residues: CASSSTWGGTQETQYF.

Only a few counts were recorded for this clonotype. The CDR3 region is CSARDLSSGARYQETQYF. For the CDR3, the DNA is TGCAGTGCTAGAGATTTGTCTAGCGGGGCCCGGTACCAAGAGACCCAGTACTTC. J is TRBJ2-5 and V is TRBV20-1; 9 bases align to TRBD2. The junction had 11 bases not matched to a gene; V was cut back by 0 bases and J by 0 bases. This CDR3 is built from 18 residues. Germline-derived CDR1 and CDR2 are DFQATT and SNEGSKA (reference sequence).

The chain joins TRBV6-5 to TRBJ1-2; no firm D call. Trimming cost V 1 base and J 8 bases, with 17 bases left between them. The CDR3 consists of 15 residues. Germline-derived CDR1 and CDR2 are MNHEY and SVGAGI. The CDR3 reads CASSYYDGRDGGYTF. As DNA, the CDR3 is TGTGCCAGCAGTTACTACGACGGACGGGATGGAGGCTACACCTTC.

This clonotype was counted a few times. The V call is TRBV29-1, the J call TRBJ2-3; perhaps TRBD1 as D (5 bases). The V end lost 4 bases, the J end lost 0 bases, and 11 bases lay between the germline ends. From germline, CDR1 is SQVTM and CDR2 ANQGSEA. The CDR3 is 14 residues long. The CDR3 sequence: CSVGTGMSTDTQYF. The CDR3 region has the DNA TGCAGCGTTGGAACAGGAATGAGCACAGATACGCAGTATTTT.

The table lists this clonotype with many counts. This sequence joins TRBV20-1 and TRBJ1-2, with D uncertain. Between the trimmed V and J ends, which lost 4 bases and 1 base, there was a span of 10 bases. Germline V lookup: CDR1 DFQATT, CDR2 SNEGSKA (reference sequence). The CDR3 has 13 amino acids. The CDR3 here is CSANSRLNYGYTF. CDR3 bases: TGCAGTGCTAACAGCAGACTTAACTATGGCTACACCTTC.

This clonotype was observed a few times. This rearrangement joins TRBV5-4 to TRBJ2-7; 7 bases match TRBD2. The CDR3 runs 15 residues. CDR1 and CDR2 from the germline V gene are SGHNT and YYREEE (reference sequence). V shed 9 bases and J 0 bases; nucleotides not matched to a gene: 12. CDR3 in DNA: TGTGCCACTCGGAGGCGGGGGTCTAGCTCCTACGAGCAGTACGTC. As protein: CATRRRGSSSYEQYV.

There are a few counts of this clonotype. The chain combines TRBV6-4 with TRBJ1-6; D call uncertain. Deletions cut 2 bases from V and 7 bases from J, with 6 bases between. This CDR3 comprises 13 residues. From germline, CDR1 is MRHNA and CDR2 SNTAGT. The CDR3 is CASSDTPNSPLHF. The CDR3, as DNA: TGTGCCAGCAGTGACACCCCCAATTCACCCCTCCACTTT.

The chain employs TRBV3-1 and TRBJ2-1, with TRBD2 identical over 8 bases. The V segment lost 4 bases and the J segment 4 bases; nucleotides outside the gene matches: 6. This CDR3 has 15 residues. CDR1 is LGHDT, CDR2 YNNKEL, per germline (reference sequence). In nucleotides, the CDR3 is TGTGCCAGCAGCCCCCACGGGAGGGCTTACAATGAGCAGTTCTTC. Protein: CASSPHGRAYNEQFF.

In this sample, this clonotype turned up a few times. The chain employs TRBV12-3 or TRBV12-4 and TRBJ1-4; D is ambiguous. Trimming cost V 2 bases and J 4 bases, with 5 bases left between them. The CDR3 is 13 residues long. CDR3: CASSLLVNEKLFF. In DNA, the CDR3 is TGTGCCAGCAGTTTATTGGTTAATGAAAAACTGTTTTTT.

At least ten counts were recorded for this clonotype. The CDR3 region has the DNA TGTGCCACCACTCATCTCACTAGCGGGAGGTCGTCAGATACGCAGTATTTT. This codes for CATTHLTSGRSSDTQYF. The chain couples TRBV7-9 to TRBJ2-3; 12 bases are shared with TRBD2. Germline V CDR1 and CDR2: SEHNR, FQNEAQ (reference sequence). The CDR3 extends over 17 amino acids. V lost 10 bases and J lost 4; bases outside the gene matches: 15.

This clonotype has at least ten counts. This chain joins TRBV20-1 and TRBJ1-1, with TRBD1 as a possible D gene (6 bases). Germline values: CDR1 DFQATT, CDR2 SNEGSKA (reference sequence). CDR3 length: 14 amino acids. V gave up 3 bases and J gave up 1 base, with 12 bases separating them. The CDR3 spells CSASGGPANTEAFF. In DNA form, the CDR3 reads TGCAGTGCTAGCGGGGGGCCGGCGAACACTGAAGCTTTCTTT.

This clonotype was detected only a few times. The V call is TRBV14, the J call TRBJ2-7; D gene uncertain. The CDR3 totals 15 residues. V dropped 1 base and J dropped 0 bases, with 10 bases sitting between them. CDR1 and CDR2 from the germline V gene are SGHDN and FVKESK. The CDR3 nucleotides read TGTGCCAGCAGCCAAGTCTATGCGAGCTCCTACGAGCAGTACGTC. Translating it yields CASSQVYASSYEQYV.

The chain employs TRBV28 and TRBJ2-7; D gene ambiguous. The CDR3 has 11 amino acids. CDR1 MDHEN and CDR2 SYDVKM come from the germline V gene. V was clipped by 4 bases and J by 6 bases, with 7 bases between them. CDR3 region: CASSSVGEQYV. The DNA of the CDR3 is TGTGCCAGCAGTTCAGTGGGCGAGCAGTACGTC.

This clonotype was observed a few times. The CDR3 DNA is TGTGCCAGCTCACCGGACACGGTCGGGACTGAAGCTTTCTTT. Its translation is CASSPDTVGTEAFF. V and J are TRBV18 and TRBJ1-1; a possible D gene is TRBD1 (5 bases). The CDR3 is 14 amino acids. Germline V gene lookup returns CDR1 KGHSH and CDR2 LQKENI. Trimming removed 3 bases from V and 5 bases from J, with 13 bases in between.

This clonotype was detected ten times or more. The rearrangement uses TRBV4-1 and TRBJ1-6; tentative D call: TRBD1 (5 bases). Germline CDR1 reads MGHRA; CDR2 reads YSYEKL. The germline V and J ends were trimmed by 1 base and 9 bases, with 13 bases remaining between them. CDR3 size: 15 residues. The CDR3 nucleotides are TGCGCCAGCAGCCAAGCTCGCCTGGGGACTTCACCCCTCCACTTT. This gives the protein CASSQARLGTSPLHF.

The chain joins TRBV5-1 to TRBJ2-3; D is unresolved. CDR1 and CDR2 (germline): SGHRS, YFSETQ. The germline V and J ends were trimmed by 0 bases and 7 bases, with 9 bases remaining between them. CDR3 size: 13 residues. The CDR3 DNA reads TGCGCCAGCAGCTTGGAATCCGTGAATACGCAGTATTTT. This encodes CASSLESVNTQYF. Together with reference TRBV5-1 and TRBJ2-3, the CDR3 gives the full variable domain: KAGVTQTPRYLIKTRGQQVTLSCSPISGHRSVSWYQQTPGQGLQFLFEYFSETQRNKGNFPGRFSGRQFSNSRSEMNVSTLELGDSALYLCASSLESVNTQYFGPGTRLTVL.

This clonotype showed up many times. This chain uses TRBV6-1 with TRBJ2-1, with TRBD2 matching 8 bases. The V segment lost 8 bases and the J segment 12 bases; nucleotides outside the gene matches: 15. The CDR3 loop spans 14 amino acids. Looked up from germline, CDR1 is MNHNS and CDR2 is SASEGT. CDR3 sequence (DNA): TGTGCCAGCGGCGGGGGGATTACTAAATTGGTGCAGTTCTTC. Translated, it gives CASGGGITKLVQFF.

CDR3 nucleotide sequence: TGCAGCGTTGCGACCGGGACAGCGAATTCACCCCTCCACTTT. Protein sequence: CSVATGTANSPLHF. V and J are TRBV29-1 and TRBJ1-6; 7 bases map to TRBD1. The CDR3 is made up of 14 amino acids. The trim removed 4 bases at V and 7 bases at J, leaving 7 bases unmatched. Germline CDR1 and CDR2: SQVTM and ANQGSEA.

This clonotype was detected many times. This chain joins TRBV24-1 and TRBJ2-1, with 7 positions matching TRBD2. V lost 4 bases, J lost 6 bases, and 2 bases stayed unmatched. The CDR3 has 13 amino acids. Germline V CDR1 and CDR2: KGHDR, SFDVKD. In DNA, the CDR3 is TGTGCCACCAGTGAGACTAGCCTCAATGAGCAGTTCTTC. Protein product: CATSETSLNEQFF.

The chain recombines TRBV29-1 with TRBJ2-5; 9 bases are a match to TRBD1. Germline CDR1 SQVTM, CDR2 ANQGSEA. This CDR3 is 12 amino acids long. With 8 bases clipped from V and 5 bases from J, the junction kept 6 bases outside the gene matches. The CDR3 DNA reads TGCAGCTACAGGGGGCTGGGGGAGACCCAGTACTTC. Protein sequence: CSYRGLGETQYF.